This T cell receptor (beta chain) emerged from a study of control samples from healthy donors and cancer patients. The assay was immunoSEQ multiplex PCR, and TCRdb's table has in-frame clones only and misses some. This repertoire shows about 160,000 clones, less than 95% found once; its top ten account for 12% to 15%. V shed 2 bases and J shed 8 bases, with 18 bases lying between them. The V gene's germline CDR1 is ENHRY and CDR2 SYGVKD. The CDR3 covers 15 residues. Sequencing input: PBMCs. V usage is TRBV10-3 and J usage is TRBJ1-2; a possible D gene is TRBD1 (6 bases). The sequence derives from a man in his sixties with colorectal cancer. This CDR3 reads CAISEGRRGRGGYTF. CDR3 sequence (DNA): TGTGCCATCAGTGAGGGTAGGCGGGGGCGCGGGGGCTACACCTTC.